Sequencing of this T cell receptor beta chain was carried out in a study of blood T cell repertoires in COVID-19 (dated by TCRdb to 2020 to 2021). About the study as a whole: Collaborator samples came from the United States, Italy and Spain and covered acute and convalescent phases of COVID-19. The prospective study material was composed of cDNA or gDNA derived from T cells, B-cell-depleted T cells, or PBMCs. Samples were obtained from the ongoing ImmuneRACE study (first 160 participants) and from about 1,300 subjects provided by 6 global collaborators. The dataset comprised deeply sampled blood TCRbeta repertoires from subjects exposed to, actively infected with, or recovered from COVID-19. HLA class I and class II types, where available, came from metadata supplied by the sample provider rather than from assay-based typing. A freely available public database, intended as a resource for researchers studying the immune response to SARS-CoV-2, is where the repertoires were released. The sample metadata nearly always contained a de-identified subject ID, COVID-19 status, age in years and sex. The study at large found these results: The quantity of clinical and demographic metadata differed by source and by participant and was supplied without curation.

V is pared back by 2 bases and J by 4 bases, with 9 bases lying between the germline termini. Measured from the cysteine to the phenylalanine, the CDR3 is 14 residues long. The DNA shown is the 42-base CDR3, in frame from base 1. The germline V gene specifies KGHSY as CDR1 and FQNENV as CDR2. Participants in the prospective study were aged about 18 to 90 years, lived in 20 to 30 United States geographic areas, and enrolled through a virtual design. Cohort assignment in the prospective study relied on participant-reported clinical history from a screening survey and a study questionnaire. Each participant in the prospective study had whole blood, serum and a nasopharyngeal or oropharyngeal swab collected by mobile phlebotomists. Prospective study participants could optionally give additional blood draws and questionnaires over an approximately 2-month period. Before DNA extraction, prospective study blood samples were shipped either frozen or at room temperature.

About this clone itself: The antigen it binds to is not known. The input lacks base qualities; no much larger clone sits a single base away.

TCRbeta CDR3 regions were amplified from genomic DNA by means of the immunoSEQ Assay, a bias-controlled multiplex PCR. The paper's processing steps were these. The number of nucleated cells in each sample was estimated by amplification of reference gene primers within the assay. To quantify the absolute abundance of each unique TCRbeta CDR3 rearrangement, sequence reads were collapsed and filtered. For each sample, productive Simpson clonality was calculated by taking the square root of Simpson's diversity index across productive rearrangements. This is the immuneACCESS table as TCRdb keeps it, with only in-frame sequences that have V and J called. A part of the clones is gone; compared with another copy, unresolved V genes explain less than half, and the rest is unexplained. V and J calls and clone size are as listed in that table; D and trimming were resolved from the DNA. The sample yields 290,000 or so clones; almost 90% were counted once. The biggest ten clones account for around 4.4% of the sample.

Sequencing was performed on PBMCs or T cells enriched from blood (not recorded which). The chain couples TRBV16 to TRBJ1-5; no confident D gene assignment can be made. This sequence originates from a woman between 18 and 30 years old with acute COVID-19. The CDR3 amino acid sequence is: CASSQASGNQPQHF. The DNA reads as follows: TGTGCCAGCAGCCAAGCTTCCGGGAATCAGCCCCAGCATTTT.